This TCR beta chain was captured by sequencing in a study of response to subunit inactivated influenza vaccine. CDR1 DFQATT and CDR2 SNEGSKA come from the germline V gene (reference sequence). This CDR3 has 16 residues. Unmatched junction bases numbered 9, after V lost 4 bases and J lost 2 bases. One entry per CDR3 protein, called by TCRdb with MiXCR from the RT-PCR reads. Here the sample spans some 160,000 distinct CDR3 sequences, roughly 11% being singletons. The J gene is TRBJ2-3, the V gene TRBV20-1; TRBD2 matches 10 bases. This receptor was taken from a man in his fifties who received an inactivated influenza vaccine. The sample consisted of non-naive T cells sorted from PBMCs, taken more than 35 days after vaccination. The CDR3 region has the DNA TGCAGTGCTAAGGTTTCGGGACTAGCGTACACAGATACGCAGTATTTT. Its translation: CSAKVSGLAYTDTQYF.